This T cell receptor (beta chain) emerged from a study of blood T cell repertoires in COVID-19 (dated by TCRdb to the early 2020s). Regarding the complete study: Samples covering the acute and convalescent phases of COVID-19 were provided by collaborators in the United States, Italy and Spain. The material from the prospective study consisted of cDNA or gDNA derived from T cells, B-cell-depleted T cells, or PBMCs. The dataset comprised deeply sampled blood TCRbeta repertoires from subjects exposed to, actively infected with, or recovered from COVID-19. A freely available public database, intended as a resource for researchers studying the immune response to SARS-CoV-2, is where the repertoires were released. Samples were obtained from the ongoing ImmuneRACE study (first 160 participants) and from about 1,300 subjects provided by 6 global collaborators. The sample metadata nearly always contained a de-identified subject ID, COVID-19 status, age in years and sex. Where available, HLA class I and class II types were taken from metadata supplied by the sample provider and were not determined by assay-based typing.

A second Seattle source provided samples from volunteer blood donors who had recovered from COVID-19. Whole blood was collected in K2EDTA tubes by collaborating institutions according to the institutions' own protocols. For TCRbeta analysis, collaborator samples were shipped as frozen whole blood, as isolated PBMCs, or as DNA extracted from either sample type. TCRbeta CDR3 regions were amplified from genomic DNA using the immunoSEQ Assay, a bias-controlled multiplex PCR. The source study handled its data this way. Nucleated cell counts per sample were estimated from amplification of reference gene primers within the assay. To quantify the absolute abundance of each unique TCRbeta CDR3 rearrangement, sequence reads were collapsed and filtered. Productive Simpson clonality was computed per sample as the square root of Simpson's diversity index over productive rearrangements. Imported from immuneACCESS, the table was reduced by TCRdb to in-frame sequences with V and J called. These copies leave out some clones; in studies compared against another copy, an unresolved V gene accounts for under half, and the cause of the remainder is not known. The V and J calls and clone size are taken from that table; D and trimming were inferred from the DNA. The sample includes about 280,000 clones, with around four fifths observed a single time. The ten most abundant clones make up approximately 10% of the sample.

Points the paper makes about the study in general: Clinical and demographic metadata were provided uncurated, with the amount varying by source and participant.

The CDR3 holds 15 amino acids from the cysteine to the phenylalanine. Only the CDR3 region is kept as DNA, spanning 45 bases read in frame from base 1. As encoded in the germline V gene, CDR1 is MDHEN while CDR2 is SYDVKM. The V end gives up 2 bases and the J end 12 bases, leaving 13 bases in the junction not matched to a gene. With respect to this clone: The antigen it binds to is not known. Per-base qualities were not stored, and no clone one base away is much larger.

This chain joins TRBV28 to TRBJ2-1; TRBD2 lines up with 7 middle nucleotides. The sequence came from a woman between 45 and 65 years old who had recovered from COVID-19. Sequenced input: peripheral blood. The DNA is TGTGCCAGCAGTTTACTAGCGGCCGGAGGGAGGGGGCAGTTCTTC. Its protein is CASSLLAAGGRGQFF.